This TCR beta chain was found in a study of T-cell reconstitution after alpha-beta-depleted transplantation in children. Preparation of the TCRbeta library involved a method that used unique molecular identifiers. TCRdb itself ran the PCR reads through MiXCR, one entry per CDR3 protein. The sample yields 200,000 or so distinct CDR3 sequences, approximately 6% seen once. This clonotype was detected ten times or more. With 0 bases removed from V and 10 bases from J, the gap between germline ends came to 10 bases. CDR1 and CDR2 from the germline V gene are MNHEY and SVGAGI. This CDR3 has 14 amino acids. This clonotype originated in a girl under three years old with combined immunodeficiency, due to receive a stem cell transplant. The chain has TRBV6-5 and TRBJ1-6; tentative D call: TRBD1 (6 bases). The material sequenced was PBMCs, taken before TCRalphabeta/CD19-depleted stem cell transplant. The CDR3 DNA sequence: TGTGCCAGCAGTTACTCGGGGGCCGACTCACCCCTCCACTTT. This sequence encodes CASSYSGADSPLHF.